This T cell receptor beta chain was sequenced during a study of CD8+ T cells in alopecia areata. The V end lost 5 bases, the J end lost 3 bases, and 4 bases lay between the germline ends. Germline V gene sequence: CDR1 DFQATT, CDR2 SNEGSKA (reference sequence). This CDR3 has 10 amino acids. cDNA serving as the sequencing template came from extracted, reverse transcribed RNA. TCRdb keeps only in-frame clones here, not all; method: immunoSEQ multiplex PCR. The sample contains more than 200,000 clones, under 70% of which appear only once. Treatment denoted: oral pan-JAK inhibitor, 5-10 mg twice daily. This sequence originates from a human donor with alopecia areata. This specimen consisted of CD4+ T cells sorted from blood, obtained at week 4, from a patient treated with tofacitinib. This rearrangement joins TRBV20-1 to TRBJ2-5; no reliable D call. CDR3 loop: CSAAKETQYF. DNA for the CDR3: TGCAGTGCTGCTAAAGAGACCCAGTACTTC.